The next 21 T cell receptor beta chains were all read from a single sample in a study of blood T cell repertoires in COVID-19. TCRdb's copy holds only in-frame clones and misses some; the assay was immunoSEQ multiplex PCR. This sample has 60,000 to 80,000 clones, with approximately 88% found just once. The sample comprised peripheral blood. Every receptor here comes from a woman aged 70-85 years with acute or convalescent COVID-19.

As for this clone: One junction end does not reproduce the germline sequence, and a read error may be involved. The V and J genes are TRBV7-2 and TRBJ1-3; D may be TRBD1 (5 bases). The CDR3 covers 15 residues. Germline CDR1 is SGHTA and CDR2 is FQGNSA. The CDR3 sequence is CASTLSGFSGNTIYF. The CDR3 coding sequence is TGTGCCAGCACCTTATCAGGGTTCTCTGGAAACACCATATATTTT.

With respect to this clone: The sample holds other DNA sequences that translate to the same CDR3. The chain recombines TRBV3-1 (or the pseudogene TRBV3-2) with TRBJ2-5; tentatively, D is TRBD2 (7 bases). The CDR3 loop spans 14 amino acids. V lost 4 bases and J 2 bases, leaving 11 bases between the germline ends. The germline CDR1 and CDR2 sequences are LGHDT and YNNKEL (reference sequence). In DNA, the CDR3 is TGTGCCAGCAGCCTCAGGGGAGGGCAAGAGACCCAGTACTTC. This codes for CASSLRGGQETQYF.

V and J are TRBV15 and TRBJ2-7; 11 nucleotides line up with TRBD2. J was trimmed by 4 bases and V by 3 bases; bases with no gene match: 5. The CDR3 is 15 amino acids. The germline CDR1 and CDR2 sequences are LNHNV and YYDKDF (reference sequence). CDR3 region: CATSRGGTSGYEQYF. The CDR3 nucleotides read TGTGCCACCAGCAGGGGTGGGACTAGCGGTTACGAGCAGTACTTC.

This clone was recorded only once. This CDR3 is CASSYFGQGTEQYF. The CDR3 DNA follows: TGTGCCAGCAGTTACTTTGGACAGGGGACAGAGCAGTACTTC. The chain joins TRBV6-6 to TRBJ2-7, with 9 bases matching TRBD1. Germline-derived CDR1 and CDR2 are MNHNY and SVGAGI (reference sequence). The trim removed 1 base at V and 7 bases at J, leaving 5 bases unmatched. The CDR3 spans 14 residues.

The gene calls are TRBV6-5 and TRBJ2-3; D might be TRBD2 (6 bases). CDR1 is MNHEY and CDR2 is SVGAGI in the germline V gene. The CDR3 runs to 15 residues. V was shortened by 5 bases and J by 1 base, with 13 bases between the two germline ends. For the CDR3, the DNA is TGTGCCAGCAGTACCGGTTCGGGGGGCACAGATACGCAGTATTTT. Protein sequence: CASSTGSGGTDTQYF.

CDR3 sequence: CASSIFGGVGYEQYF. CDR3 sequence (DNA): TGTGCCAGTAGTATCTTCGGGGGAGTCGGATACGAGCAGTACTTC. The V and J genes are TRBV19 and TRBJ2-7, with TRBD2 as a possible D gene (6 bases). This CDR3 spans 15 amino acids. Germline lookup yields CDR1 LNHDA and CDR2 SQIVND (reference sequence). V lost 3 bases, J lost 4 bases, and 16 bases lay in between.

As to this clone: Sequence at one end of the junction differs from germline and may be a read error. The chain recombines TRBV28 with TRBJ1-4; 8 nucleotides align to TRBD1. The CDR3 extends over 12 amino acids. Germline V gives CDR1 MDHEN, CDR2 SYDVKM. The CDR3 protein is CASSFSTGARAF. CDR3 in DNA: TGTGCCAGCAGTTTCTCGACAGGGGCGCGGGCTTTT.

This chain uses TRBV5-1 with TRBJ1-6, with 10 positions matching TRBD1. The germline CDR1 and CDR2 sequences are SGHRS and YFSETQ. This CDR3 has 15 amino acids. V lost 4 bases to trimming and J lost 9 bases; unmatched junction nucleotides: 7. CDR3 bases: TGCGCCAGCAGCGACGGACAGGGGGGGAGTTCACCCCTCCACTTT. Translated: CASSDGQGGSSPLHF.

The genes are TRBV4-3 and TRBJ2-7; tentatively, D is TRBD1 (6 bases). The CDR3 sequence is 13 residues long. Trimming took 4 bases from V and 2 from J, leaving 9 bases between them. Per the germline V gene, CDR1 is LGHNA and CDR2 is YSLEER. The CDR3 sequence is CASSRDTTYEQYF. Written as DNA, the CDR3 is TGCGCCAGCAGCCGGGACACTACCTACGAGCAGTACTTC.

The V and J genes are TRBV28 and TRBJ2-3; TRBD1 aligns across 8 bases. The CDR3 consists of 15 residues. The germline CDR1 and CDR2 sequences are MDHEN and SYDVKM. The J segment lost 8 bases and the V segment lost 0 bases, leaving 7 bases of the junction unmatched. CDR3 residues: CASSLWSGGKVTQYF. The CDR3 bases are TGTGCCAGCAGTTTATGGTCAGGGGGCAAGGTTACGCAGTATTTT. The variable domain in full, completed from reference TRBV28 and TRBJ2-3, reads DVKVTQSSRYLVKRTGEKVFLECVQDMDHENMFWYRQDPGLGLRLIYFSYDVKMKEKGDIPEGYSVSREKKERFSLILESASTNQTSMYLCASSLWSGGKVTQYFGPGTRLTVL.

The rearrangement joins TRBV19 to TRBJ1-4; 11 bases fit TRBD1. The CDR3 is made up of 15 amino acids. The V segment lost 10 bases and the J segment 7 bases; nucleotides outside the gene matches: 11. From germline, CDR1 is LNHDA and CDR2 SQIVND (reference sequence). The CDR3 spells CATPGQGGISEKLFF. The CDR3 nucleotides read TGTGCCACTCCGGGACAGGGGGGTATTAGTGAAAAACTGTTTTTT.

This chain connects TRBV19 to TRBJ1-6, with 8 bases lining up with TRBD1. Germline lookup yields CDR1 LNHDA and CDR2 SQIVND (reference sequence). V dropped 7 bases and J dropped 2; count of bases not matched to a gene: 16. The CDR3 is made up of 19 amino acids. The CDR3 DNA follows: TGTGCCAGTACCATGATCGGACAGGGTTCTGGGACCTATAATTCACCCCTCCACTTT. This encodes CASTMIGQGSGTYNSPLHF.

This chain uses TRBV6-2 or TRBV6-3 with TRBJ1-5, with TRBD1 identical over 8 bases. V trimming: 2 bases; J trimming: 3 bases; junction bases outside the gene matches: 9. The CDR3 covers 17 residues. The germline V gene has CDR1 MNHEY and CDR2 SVGEGT. CDR3 nucleotide sequence: TGTGCCAGCAGTTACCGTGGGGTGGGACAGGCCAATCAGCCCCAGCATTTT. It encodes CASSYRGVGQANQPQHF.

The V gene is TRBV3-1 (or the pseudogene TRBV3-2), the J gene TRBJ2-1, with TRBD2 matching 10 bases. V lost 5 bases, J lost 6 bases, and 16 bases stayed unmatched. The CDR3 runs 18 residues. The germline CDR1 and CDR2 sequences are LGHDT and YNNKEL (reference sequence). In DNA form, the CDR3 reads TGTGCCAGCAGCTCTTCACTAGCGGGGTTTTTGCTGCGCAATGAGCAGTTCTTC. Translation: CASSSSLAGFLLRNEQFF.

This clone was recorded only once. V gene TRBV6-6 combines with J gene TRBJ1-4; the match to TRBD1 covers 7 bases. The CDR3 is 14 amino acids. Germline V lookup: CDR1 MNHNY, CDR2 SVGAGI (reference sequence). Unmatched junction bases numbered 9, after V lost 7 bases and J lost 7 bases. In DNA, the CDR3 is TGTGCCAGCACCACTCGACAGGGACGTGAAAAACTGTTTTTT. Residues: CASTTRQGREKLFF.

The V call is TRBV6-2 or TRBV6-3, the J call TRBJ2-1, with 13 bases matching TRBD2. This CDR3 comprises 18 residues. Germline loops: CDR1 MNHEY, CDR2 SVGEGT. V shed 5 bases and J 0 bases; nucleotides not matched to a gene: 7. CDR3 region: CASSPATSGRPSYNEQFF. As DNA, the CDR3 is TGTGCCAGCAGTCCCGCGACTAGCGGGAGGCCCTCCTACAATGAGCAGTTCTTC.

The V and J genes are TRBV5-1 and TRBJ1-2, with D maybe TRBD1 (5 bases). The CDR3 runs to 15 residues. Germline CDR1 is SGHRS and CDR2 is YFSETQ. Trimming left V 4 bases short and J 5 bases short, with 18 bases between. CDR3 protein: CASSPGGNSWYGYTF. CDR3 DNA sequence: TGCGCCAGCAGCCCCGGGGGAAACTCATGGTATGGCTACACCTTC.

The chain couples TRBV10-3 to TRBJ1-2; D may be TRBD1 (6 bases). The length of the CDR3 is 12 residues. From germline, CDR1 is ENHRY and CDR2 SYGVKD. V lost 8 bases and J lost 7, with 14 bases in between. CDR3 in DNA: TGTGCCATCGACACAGGGAAGGGTGGCTACACCTTC. Protein: CAIDTGKGGYTF.

This chain joins TRBV7-3 and TRBJ2-3; maybe TRBD1 (5 bases). CDR3 length: 14 residues. Trimming took 2 bases from V and 1 from J, leaving 7 bases between them. Germline-derived CDR1 and CDR2 are SGHTA and FQGTGA. In DNA, the CDR3 is TGTGCCAGCAGCTTATGGGGCGGCACAGATACGCAGTATTTT. This codes for CASSLWGGTDTQYF.

The gene calls are TRBV9 and TRBJ1-1; D not certain. The germline gives CDR1 SGDLS, CDR2 YYNGEE. V dropped 4 bases and J dropped 3 bases, with 13 bases sitting between them. The CDR3 covers 14 residues. This chain's CDR3 is CASSFLAVDTEAFF. The CDR3, as DNA: TGTGCCAGCAGCTTCTTAGCGGTGGACACTGAAGCTTTCTTT.

For the CDR3, the DNA is TGTGCCAGCAGCCCGGTAGCGGAGTCGTACAATGAGCAGTTCTTC. Translation: CASSPVAESYNEQFF. The rearrangement joins TRBV5-6 to TRBJ2-1; D might be TRBD2 (6 bases). The V and J ends lost 4 bases and 4 bases respectively, with 15 bases between them. The length of the CDR3 is 15 residues. The germline V gene encodes CDR1 SGHDT and CDR2 YYEEEE.